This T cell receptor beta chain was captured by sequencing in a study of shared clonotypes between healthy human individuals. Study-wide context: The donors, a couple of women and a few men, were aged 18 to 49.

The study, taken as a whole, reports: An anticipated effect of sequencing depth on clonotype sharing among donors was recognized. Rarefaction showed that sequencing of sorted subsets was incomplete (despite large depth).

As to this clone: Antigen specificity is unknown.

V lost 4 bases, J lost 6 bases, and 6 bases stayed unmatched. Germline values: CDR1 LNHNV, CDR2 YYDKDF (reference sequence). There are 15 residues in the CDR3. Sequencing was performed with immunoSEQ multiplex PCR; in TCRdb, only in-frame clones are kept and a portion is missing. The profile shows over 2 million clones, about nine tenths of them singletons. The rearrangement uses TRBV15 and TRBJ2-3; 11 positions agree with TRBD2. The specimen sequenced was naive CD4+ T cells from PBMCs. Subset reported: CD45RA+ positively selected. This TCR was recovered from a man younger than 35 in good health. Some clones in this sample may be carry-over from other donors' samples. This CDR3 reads CATSKLAGGGDTQYF. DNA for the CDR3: TGTGCCACCAGCAAGCTAGCGGGAGGTGGGGATACGCAGTATTTT.